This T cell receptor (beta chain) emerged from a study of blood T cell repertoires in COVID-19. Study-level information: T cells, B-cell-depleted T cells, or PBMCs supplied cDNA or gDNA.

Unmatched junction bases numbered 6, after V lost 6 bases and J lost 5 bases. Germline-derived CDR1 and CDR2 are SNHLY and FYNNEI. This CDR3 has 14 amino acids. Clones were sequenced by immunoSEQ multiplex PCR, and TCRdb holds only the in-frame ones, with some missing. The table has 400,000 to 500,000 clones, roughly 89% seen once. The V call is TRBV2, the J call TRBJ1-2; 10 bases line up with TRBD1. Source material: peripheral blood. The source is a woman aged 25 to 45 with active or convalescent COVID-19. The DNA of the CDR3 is TGTGCCAGCAGAGAGAGGACAGGGGGGTATGGCTACACCTTC. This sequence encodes CASRERTGGYGYTF.